This T cell receptor beta chain emerged from a study of T cell responses to AZD1222 COVID-19 vaccine. Regarding the study as a whole: Baseline seropositives among AZD1222 recipients totaled only 5 to 7. White British people made up most donors, females outnumbered males, and clonal diversity was possibly underestimated.

Of note for this clone: Its antigen is not known.

Here immunoSEQ multiplex PCR was the method, and the copy in TCRdb shows in-frame clones only, minus some. The table has 150,000 to 200,000 clones, 85% to 95% seen once. This CDR3 has 13 residues. V lost 11 bases and J 1 base, leaving 14 bases between the germline ends. CDR1 is SNHLY, CDR2 FYNNEI, per germline. The V call is TRBV2, the J call TRBJ1-1; no firm D call. The sequence came from an adult who received the AZD1222 COVID-19 vaccine. The sample in question was peripheral blood, obtained 28 days after the second AZD1222 dose. CDR3 loop: CAAISPPNTEAFF. The CDR3 DNA reads TGTGCCGCAATCTCCCCCCCGAACACTGAAGCTTTCTTT.